These T cell receptor beta chains were read from a single sample in a study of early T cells in non-severe SARS-CoV-2 infection. MiXCR, run by TCRdb on the 5' RACE reads, gives a single entry per CDR3 protein. The table lists roughly 110,000 distinct CDR3 sequences, approximately 12% of them singletons, with 6.5% to 8% in the top ten. Sequenced: whole blood. Receptors were obtained from an adult who was a healthcare worker with PCR-confirmed SARS-CoV-2 infection or an uninfected control (not recorded which). Both conserved end residues are part of each CDR3. The D gene is left open where the match is weak. Some rows mark clone size as missing; the rest say once, few, many or name a class of expanded clone.

clone_size,v_call,d_call,j_call,cdr3_aa,cdr3_nt
NA,TRBV12-3/TRBV12-4,NA,TRBJ1-5,CASSLAPNQPQHF,TGTGCCAGCAGTTTAGCTCCTAATCAGCCCCAGCATTTT
few,TRBV10-2,NA,TRBJ2-1,CASSESIIPTGSYNEQFF,TGCGCCAGCAGTGAGTCGATTATCCCGACCGGCTCCTACAATGAGCAGTTCTTC
few,TRBV7-8,NA,TRBJ1-4,CASSLFATHQEEKLFF,TGTGCCAGCAGCTTATTCGCGACCCATCAGGAGGAAAAACTGTTTTTT
many,TRBV5-4,TRBD2,TRBJ2-3,CASSRGGTDTQYF,TGTGCCAGCAGCCGGGGGGGGACAGATACGCAGTATTTT
NA,TRBV7-6,NA,TRBJ2-3,CASSTRGILGETDTQYF,TGTGCCAGCAGCACCCGAGGTATACTAGGCGAGACAGATACGCAGTATTTT
many,TRBV5-1,NA,TRBJ2-2,CASSPKGAGELFF,TGCGCCAGCAGCCCAAAAGGAGCCGGGGAGCTGTTTTTT
many,TRBV6-2/TRBV6-3,NA,TRBJ2-7,CASSHPNEQYF,TGTGCCAGCAGTCACCCCAACGAGCAGTACTTC
NA,TRBV12-3/TRBV12-4,NA,TRBJ2-7,CASSLGGLRSSYEQYF,TGTGCCAGCAGTTTGGGGGGACTCAGGAGCTCCTACGAGCAGTACTTC
many,TRBV15,NA,TRBJ1-5,CATSRDGQRGNQPQHF,TGTGCCACCAGCAGAGATGGGCAGCGGGGCAATCAGCCCCAGCATTTT
many,TRBV14,NA,TRBJ1-1,CASAVTLNTEAFF,TGTGCCAGCGCCGTCACGTTGAACACTGAAGCTTTCTTT
many,TRBV27,NA,TRBJ1-5,CASSFSGNQPQHF,TGTGCCAGCAGTTTTTCCGGGAATCAGCCCCAGCATTTT
few,TRBV12-3/TRBV12-4,TRBD2,TRBJ2-5,CASSLLAGVETQYF,TGTGCCAGCAGTCTACTAGCGGGAGTAGAGACCCAGTACTTC
NA,TRBV6-5,NA,TRBJ1-4,CAISPAINEKLFF,TGTGCCATCTCTCCGGCTATTAATGAAAAACTGTTTTTT
few,TRBV11-2,TRBD1,TRBJ2-3,CASQDRGSGDTQYF,TGTGCCAGCCAAGACAGGGGGTCGGGAGATACGCAGTATTTT
few,TRBV4-1,TRBD2,TRBJ2-2,CASSPGLARDTGELFF,TGCGCCAGCAGCCCTGGACTAGCGAGAGATACCGGGGAGCTGTTTTTT
many,TRBV5-1,TRBD1,TRBJ2-1,CASSVTGGGNEQFF,TGCGCCAGCAGCGTTACAGGGGGAGGTAATGAGCAGTTCTTC
NA,TRBV4-2,TRBD2,TRBJ2-6,CASSAIAGGSGANVLTF,TGTGCCAGCAGCGCCATAGCGGGAGGGTCTGGGGCCAACGTCCTGACTTTC
NA,TRBV12-3/TRBV12-4,NA,TRBJ1-5,CASSFARAFNQPQHF,TGTGCCAGCAGTTTCGCCAGGGCCTTCAATCAGCCCCAGCATTTT
many,TRBV7-2,NA,TRBJ2-4,CASSLAGRSVDIQYF,TGTGCCAGCAGCTTAGCGGGGAGGTCGGTGGACATTCAGTACTTC
few,TRBV7-6,NA,TRBJ1-3,CASSLTRANTIYF,TGTGCCAGCAGCTTAACCAGGGCTAACACCATATATTTT
NA,TRBV28,NA,TRBJ2-7,CASRRVSSYEQYF,TGTGCCAGCAGGAGGGTTTCATCCTACGAGCAGTACTTC
few,TRBV27,NA,TRBJ1-2,CASSSTLSRSTHYGYTF,TGTGCCAGCAGTTCTACCCTAAGCCGAAGTACCCACTATGGCTACACCTTC
NA,TRBV2,TRBD2,TRBJ2-7,CASSEAAGAYEQYF,TGTGCCAGCAGTGAAGCGGCGGGGGCCTACGAGCAGTACTTC
few,TRBV12-3/TRBV12-4,NA,TRBJ1-2,CASRPDRSPNYGYTF,TGTGCCAGCAGGCCCGACAGGTCGCCTAACTATGGCTACACCTTC
NA,TRBV7-9,NA,TRBJ2-6,CASSPPTGIGANVLTF,TGTGCCAGCAGCCCCCCAACAGGGATAGGGGCCAACGTCCTGACTTTC
NA,TRBV13,NA,TRBJ2-1,CASSFQGWQFF,TGTGCCAGCAGCTTCCAGGGTTGGCAGTTCTTC
few,TRBV11-2,NA,TRBJ1-2,CASSLEPNYGYTF,TGTGCCAGCAGCTTAGAACCAAACTATGGCTACACCTTC
NA,TRBV6-2/TRBV6-3,NA,TRBJ2-1,CASRPRLGEQFF,TGTGCCAGCAGGCCCCGGCTTGGTGAGCAGTTCTTC
few,TRBV12-3/TRBV12-4,TRBD2,TRBJ2-1,CASSPPPGGSSSGSTNEQFF,TGTGCCAGCAGTCCCCCCCCAGGCGGATCGTCCAGCGGGAGTACTAATGAGCAGTTCTTC
many,TRBV29-1,NA,TRBJ1-1,CSVIQMGGTFF,TGCAGCGTGATACAGATGGGGGGAACTTTCTTT
few,TRBV15,NA,TRBJ2-5,CATSRGAEETQYF,TGTGCCACCAGCAGAGGGGCAGAAGAGACCCAGTACTTC
few,TRBV4-3,NA,TRBJ1-6,CASSQRGGRNSPLHF,TGCGCCAGCAGCCAACGGGGAGGGAGGAATTCACCCCTCCACTTT
many,TRBV25-1,NA,TRBJ1-1,CASSESQLSEAFF,TGTGCCAGCAGTGAGAGTCAGTTGTCTGAAGCTTTCTTT
NA,TRBV11-2,NA,TRBJ2-6,CASSEQVSGANVLTF,TGTGCCAGCAGCGAACAGGTCTCTGGGGCCAACGTCCTGACTTTC
few,TRBV5-1,NA,TRBJ2-3,CASSLDTSQTDTQYF,TGCGCCAGCAGCTTGGATACTAGCCAGACAGATACGCAGTATTTT
NA,TRBV1,NA,TRBJ2-1,CTSSQEDPRADPSYNEQFF,TGCACCAGCAGCCAAGAAGACCCGAGGGCCGACCCTTCCTACAATGAGCAGTTCTTC